This T cell receptor (beta chain) was recovered during a study of shared clonotypes between healthy human individuals. Overall study findings and caveats: In a handful of donors, approximately 5% of naive CD4 clonotypes appeared in common. Some clonotypes were shared by all four sorted-subset donors, while others were not shared. The non-shared ones had lower generation probabilities than the shared ones.

Clones were read by immunoSEQ multiplex PCR, and TCRdb kept only the in-frame ones, dropping some. The sample has millions of clones; roughly 95% are singletons. This CDR3 contains 16 residues. With V trimmed by 5 bases and J by 8 bases, 12 bases remained unmatched. From germline, CDR1 is SEHNR and CDR2 FQNEAQ (reference sequence). Naive CD8 cells, CD45RO-negative and positively selected for CCR7, excluded terminally differentiated effector memory CD45RA+ cells. Each donor was a Caucasian adult residing in Nashville, Tennessee. Note on this clone: No antigen is known for it.

The chain combines TRBV7-9 with TRBJ2-1; TRBD2 matches 10 bases. This TCR was sampled from a man aged 18 to 29 in good health. Sequencing input: naive CD8+ T cells sorted from blood. The CDR3 spells CASSLREREGLDEQFF. The CDR3 DNA reads TGTGCCAGCAGCCTCCGGGAGCGGGAGGGCCTCGATGAGCAGTTCTTC. Drawing the rest from reference TRBV7-9 and TRBJ2-1, the complete variable domain is DTGVSQNPRHKITKRGQNVTFRCDPISEHNRLYWYRQTLGQGPEFLTYFQNEAQLEKSRLLSDRFSAERPKGSFSTLEIQRTEQGDSAMYLCASSLREREGLDEQFFGPGTRLTVL.